This TCR beta chain came from a study of T cell responses to AZD1222 COVID-19 vaccine. Study-wide findings and caveats: Dominant at 160-218 and 743-854, vaccine-associated CD4 TCRs also spanned spike. The donor group comprised mostly white British people and more females; the analysis possibly underestimated clonal diversity.

For this clone: What it binds is unknown.

V lost 9 bases, J lost 3 bases, and 11 bases stayed unmatched. The germline V gene has CDR1 SNHLY and CDR2 FYNNEI. The CDR3 runs 14 residues. Assay used: immunoSEQ multiplex PCR; TCRdb lists only in-frame clones, some missing. This table has 86,000 or so clones, 90% to 95% appearing once. The starting material was peripheral blood, obtained 28 days after the second AZD1222 dose. The chain carries TRBV2 and TRBJ2-7, with 7 bases identical to TRBD1. The clonotype originates from an adult who received the AZD1222 COVID-19 vaccine. CDR3 region: CASAGTEHLYEQYF. The CDR3 DNA follows: TGTGCCAGTGCCGGGACAGAACATCTCTACGAGCAGTACTTC.